The 30 T cell receptor beta chains presented below share a single source sample, sequenced in a study of beta chain features in type 1 diabetes. The study reverse transcribed the entire isolated RNA, so it sequenced expressed TCRB transcripts. Generated by immunoSEQ multiplex PCR, the TCRdb table keeps only in-frame clones and is missing some. Seen here are 300,000 to 350,000 clones, around 8% observed once, and the top ten hold roughly 0.44%. The sequenced material came from central memory CD4+ T cells from blood. Receptors originate from a woman between 18 and 29 years old in good health.

J is TRBJ1-2 and V is TRBV4-3; D is ambiguous. Germline CDR1 is LGHNA and CDR2 is YSLEER. V was shortened by 3 bases and J by 8 bases, with 19 bases between the two germline ends. This CDR3 has 15 amino acids. The CDR3 protein is CASSQAVSVLGGYTF. The CDR3 nucleotides read TGCGCCAGCAGCCAGGCCGTGTCGGTTTTGGGGGGCTACACCTTC.

The chain has TRBV11-1 and TRBJ2-1, with TRBD2 identical over 8 bases. V dropped 1 base and J dropped 8; count of bases not matched to a gene: 4. From germline, CDR1 is SGHAT and CDR2 FQDESV (reference sequence). The CDR3 sequence is 14 residues long. The CDR3 nucleotides read TGTGCCAGCAGCTTAGGAGCGGGAGTACATGAGCAGTTCTTC. This encodes CASSLGAGVHEQFF.

The J gene is TRBJ1-2, the V gene TRBV2; D not resolved. The ends were cut back, 5 bases at V and 8 bases at J, with 15 bases in the middle. The CDR3 runs 13 residues. From germline, CDR1 is SNHLY and CDR2 FYNNEI. CDR3 amino acids: CASSTRGFSGYTF. DNA of the CDR3: TGTGCCAGCAGTACGCGAGGGTTCTCCGGCTACACCTTC.

This clone appeared a few times. V gene TRBV7-8 combines with J gene TRBJ1-4; no clear D gene. This CDR3 is 14 amino acids long. CDR1 and CDR2 from the germline V gene are SGHVS and FQNEAQ. Between the trimmed V and J ends, which lost 1 base and 15 bases, there was a span of 18 bases. CDR3 sequence: CASSLGAGSGEVFF. In DNA, the CDR3 is TGTGCCAGCAGCTTAGGGGCTGGGTCCGGCGAGGTGTTTTTT.

The sample holds a few counts of this clone. The gene calls are TRBV7-2 and TRBJ2-1; the match to TRBD1 covers 10 bases. Germline CDR1 SGHTA, CDR2 FQGNSA. With V trimmed by 7 bases and J by 9 bases, 12 bases remained unmatched. The CDR3 runs to 15 residues. CDR3 amino acids: CASMVRDRGSSEQFF. In nucleotides, the CDR3 is TGTGCCAGCATGGTCCGGGACAGGGGTTCTTCTGAGCAGTTCTTC.

The gene calls are TRBV7-2 and TRBJ2-7, with D perhaps matching TRBD1 (6 bases). Trimming stripped 5 bases from V and 3 bases from J, with 17 bases between. CDR1 and CDR2 from the germline V gene are SGHTA and FQGNSA. This CDR3 is built from 15 residues. The CDR3 loop reads CASSPSQGFSYEQYF. The DNA for the CDR3 is TGTGCCAGCAGCCCCTCACAGGGTTTTAGCTACGAGCAGTACTTC.

This chain links TRBV4-3 with TRBJ1-5, with D uncertain. The ends were cut back, 1 base at V and 3 bases at J, with 13 bases in the middle. This CDR3 is built from 16 residues. Germline CDR1 reads LGHNA; CDR2 reads YSLEER. The CDR3 sequence is CASSQGAGGANQPQHF. CDR3 bases: TGCGCCAGCAGCCAAGGAGCAGGAGGAGCCAATCAGCCCCAGCATTTT.

In this sample, this clone turned up a few times. The V gene is TRBV7-3, the J gene TRBJ2-2; 8 nucleotides align to TRBD2. Germline assignment: CDR1 SGHTA and CDR2 FQGTGA. Trimming at V came to 5 bases and at J to 1 base, leaving 3 bases not matched to a gene. This CDR3 comprises 15 residues. CDR3 residues: CASSQAGENTGELFF. The CDR3 DNA follows: TGTGCCAGCAGCCAAGCGGGAGAGAACACCGGGGAGCTGTTTTTT.

The table lists this clone with a few counts. The CDR3 bases are TGTGCCAGCAGCGGTACAGGGGGCTCGTACTATGGCTACACCTTC. This translates into CASSGTGGSYYGYTF. V is TRBV28 and J is TRBJ1-2; the match to TRBD1 covers 9 bases. The CDR3 covers 15 residues. After removal of 6 bases from V and 3 bases from J, the junction contained 8 bases not matched to a gene. Germline values: CDR1 MDHEN, CDR2 SYDVKM.

In its sample, this clone was seen many times. V is TRBV6-1 and J is TRBJ2-7; tentative D call: TRBD2 (6 bases). The V gene lost 1 base and the J gene lost 7 bases, with 11 bases spanning the gap. There are 13 residues in the CDR3. From germline, CDR1 is MNHNS and CDR2 SASEGT. CDR3 residues: CASSEVLAVEQYF. In DNA, the CDR3 is TGTGCCAGCAGTGAAGTACTAGCTGTTGAGCAGTACTTC.

The rearrangement joins TRBV11-2 to TRBJ2-7; D is undetermined. Looked up from germline, CDR1 is SGHAT and CDR2 is FQNNGV. The V gene lost 3 bases and the J gene lost 2 bases, with 8 bases spanning the gap. The CDR3 has 13 amino acids. In DNA form, the CDR3 reads TGTGCCAGCAGCTTGGCTCTGGCCTACGAGCAGTACTTC. Amino acids: CASSLALAYEQYF. The variable domain in full, completed from reference TRBV11-2 and TRBJ2-7, reads EAGVAQSPRYKIIEKRQSVAFWCNPISGHATLYWYQQILGQGPKLLIQFQNNGVVDDSQLPKDRFSAERLKGVDSTLKIQPAKLEDSAVYLCASSLALAYEQYFGPGTRLTVT.

This clone was counted at least ten times. The V call is TRBV10-2, the J call TRBJ2-6; unclear D gene. Between the trimmed V and J ends, which lost 6 bases and 0 bases, there was a span of 6 bases. CDR1 is WSHSY and CDR2 is SAAADI in the germline V gene. The CDR3 contains 14 residues. The CDR3 nucleotides read TGCGCCAGCAGGAGAGACTCTGGGGCCAACGTCCTGACTTTC. Its translation is CASRRDSGANVLTF.

This clone was seen only a few times. The V and J genes are TRBV5-6 and TRBJ2-7, with D unclear. Germline V gene sequence: CDR1 SGHDT, CDR2 YYEEEE. The CDR3 is 13 residues long. The ends were cut back, 2 bases at V and 3 bases at J, with 9 bases in the middle. The CDR3 DNA follows: TGTGCCAGCAGCTTCTTCTTTGACTACGAGCAGTACTTC. As protein: CASSFFFDYEQYF.

This clone occurred a few times. The V gene is TRBV7-9, the J gene TRBJ2-3, with 10 positions matching TRBD2. Trimming removed 5 bases from V and 5 bases from J; junction bases left unmatched: 7. CDR3 length equals 15 residues. Germline lookup yields CDR1 SEHNR and CDR2 FQNEAQ (reference sequence). CDR3 region: CASSTLAGVGDTQYF. The DNA for the CDR3 is TGTGCCAGCAGCACCCTAGCGGGAGTAGGAGATACGCAGTATTTT.

V gene TRBV2 combines with J gene TRBJ1-1; D is ambiguous. The CDR3 contains 14 residues. Germline CDR1 and CDR2: SNHLY and FYNNEI. V was cut by 4 bases and J by 1 base, with 10 bases left in between. The CDR3 DNA is TGTGCCAGCAGTGTGTCCCTGGCGAACACTGAAGCTTTCTTT. It is translated as CASSVSLANTEAFF.

This clone has only a few counts. This rearrangement joins TRBV11-2 to TRBJ2-6; no reliable D call. The CDR3 length is 15 residues. Germline-derived CDR1 and CDR2 are SGHAT and FQNNGV. V lost 3 bases and J 3 bases, leaving 9 bases between the germline ends. The CDR3 sequence: CASSFTGYGANVLTF. The CDR3 DNA sequence: TGTGCCAGCAGCTTTACTGGGTATGGGGCCAACGTCCTGACTTTC.

The rearrangement uses TRBV4-3 and TRBJ2-2, with 9 bases lining up with TRBD2. V was pared by 3 bases and J by 5 bases, with 7 bases of the junction left unmatched. The germline CDR1 and CDR2 sequences are LGHNA and YSLEER. CDR3 length equals 16 residues. This CDR3 reads CASSQASGRKTGELFF. The CDR3 DNA reads TGCGCCAGCAGCCAGGCGAGCGGGAGGAAGACCGGGGAGCTGTTTTTT.

The V and J genes are TRBV6-5 and TRBJ2-7; D gene uncertain. This CDR3 is built from 11 residues. Trimming left V 8 bases short and J 5 bases short, with 10 bases between. CDR1 MNHEY and CDR2 SVGAGI come from the germline V gene. CDR3 sequence (DNA): TGTGCCAGCGCGAGAGGCGACGAGCAGTACTTC. Translation: CASARGDEQYF.

This clone has a handful of counts. This chain uses TRBV11-2 with TRBJ2-3; unclear D gene. The V gene's germline CDR1 is SGHAT and CDR2 FQNNGV. V gave up 6 bases and J gave up 4 bases, with 5 bases separating them. This CDR3 contains 11 residues. Here the CDR3 DNA reads TGTGCCAGCAGTCGAGCAGATACGCAGTATTTT. It translates to CASSRADTQYF. Supplemented by reference TRBV11-2 and TRBJ2-3, the full variable domain reads EAGVAQSPRYKIIEKRQSVAFWCNPISGHATLYWYQQILGQGPKLLIQFQNNGVVDDSQLPKDRFSAERLKGVDSTLKIQPAKLEDSAVYLCASSRADTQYFGPGTRLTVL.

This clone was detected only a few times. V is TRBV6-5 and J is TRBJ1-5; D call uncertain. V shed 5 bases and J shed 7 bases, with 6 bases lying between them. The CDR3 totals 11 residues. The germline gives CDR1 MNHEY, CDR2 SVGAGI. The CDR3 loop is CASSSGQPQHF. The CDR3 bases are TGTGCCAGCAGTAGCGGACAGCCCCAGCATTTT.

V gene TRBV7-2 combines with J gene TRBJ2-2, with no clear D. Germline CDR1 reads SGHTA; CDR2 reads FQGNSA. This CDR3 has 14 amino acids. V was shortened by 11 bases and J by 1 base, with 14 bases between the two germline ends. The CDR3 nucleotides read TGTGCCGTCAATTTTGGGCGGAACACCGGGGAGCTGTTTTTT. It encodes CAVNFGRNTGELFF.

The CDR3 region has the DNA TGTGCCAGCACCGCCGGTGGGGCGGGCACCTACGAGCAGTACTTC. It specifies CASTAGGAGTYEQYF. J is TRBJ2-7 and V is TRBV9, with D perhaps being TRBD1 or TRBD2 (5 bases each). Trimming removed 6 bases from V and 2 bases from J, with 18 bases in between. Germline CDR1 SGDLS, CDR2 YYNGEE. The CDR3 length is 15 residues.

This clone was detected a few times. This chain links TRBV11-2 with TRBJ1-1; 7 bases are a match to TRBD1. The CDR3 consists of 13 residues. CDR1 is SGHAT and CDR2 is FQNNGV in the germline V gene. V trimming: 4 bases; J trimming: 3 bases; junction bases outside the gene matches: 2. The CDR3 sequence: CASSSDRDTEAFF. CDR3 DNA: TGTGCCAGCAGCTCTGACAGGGACACTGAAGCTTTCTTT.

This clone was seen more than once but under ten times. This chain links TRBV5-4 with TRBJ1-2; TRBD1 agrees at 7 bases. The length of the CDR3 is 15 residues. Losses at the gene ends were 5 bases for V and 4 bases for J; bases not matched to a gene: 11. Germline V CDR1 and CDR2: SGHNT, YYREEE (reference sequence). CDR3 amino acids: CASRRGTATSYGYTF. The CDR3 bases are TGTGCCAGCAGACGAGGGACAGCAACCTCCTATGGCTACACCTTC.

A remark on this clone: The sample carries other DNA sequences with the same CDR3. This sequence joins TRBV9 and TRBJ2-7; 10 bases map to TRBD2. The CDR3 has 15 amino acids. V trimming: 0 bases; J trimming: 3 bases; junction bases outside the gene matches: 3. CDR1 is SGDLS, CDR2 YYNGEE, per germline. The CDR3 sequence is CASSVGTSGYYEQYF. CDR3 nucleotide sequence: TGTGCCAGCAGCGTAGGGACTAGCGGATACTACGAGCAGTACTTC.

The CDR3 loop is CSVGGYRGLGDEQYF. The CDR3 DNA reads as TGCAGCGTTGGGGGATACAGGGGCCTCGGGGACGAGCAGTACTTC. The chain has TRBV29-1 and TRBJ2-7, with 7 bases matching TRBD1. The CDR3 contains 15 residues. Losses at the gene ends were 4 bases for V and 5 bases for J; bases not matched to a gene: 14. Germline CDR1 is SQVTM and CDR2 is ANQGSEA.

The V gene is TRBV5-1, the J gene TRBJ2-7; 7 bases fit TRBD1. Looked up from germline, CDR1 is SGHRS and CDR2 is YFSETQ. The CDR3 is 14 amino acids. V was clipped by 3 bases and J by 3 bases; unmatched bases: 6. The CDR3 bases are TGCGCCAGCAGCTGGGGACAGCAAAACTACGAGCAGTACTTC. Translation gives CASSWGQQNYEQYF.

This clone was found a few times. The sample carries other DNA sequences with the same CDR3. CDR3 residues: CASSPGGETQYF. CDR3 coding DNA: TGTGCCAGCTCACCAGGGGGAGAGACCCAGTACTTC. This chain uses TRBV18 with TRBJ2-5; D may match TRBD1 or TRBD2 (5 bases each). Germline V gene data show CDR1 as KGHSH and CDR2 as LQKENI. Trimming shortened V by 2 bases and J by 4 bases, and 5 bases separated the two germline ends. CDR3 size: 12 residues.

The gene calls are TRBV2 and TRBJ1-5; possible D gene TRBD1, 6 bases. There are 16 residues in the CDR3. V was trimmed by 0 bases and J by 2 bases, leaving 11 bases between them. The germline V gene has CDR1 SNHLY and CDR2 FYNNEI. The DNA of the CDR3 is TGTGCCAGCAGTGAAGCCAGGGGTGGCGGCAATCAGCCCCAGCATTTT. The encoded protein is CASSEARGGGNQPQHF. The full variable domain, rest sourced from reference TRBV2 and TRBJ1-5, is EPEVTQTPSHQVTQMGQEVILRCVPISNHLYFYWYRQILGQKVEFLVSFYNNEISEKSEIFDDQFSVERPDGSNFTLKIRSTKLEDSAMYFCASSEARGGGNQPQHFGDGTRLSIL.

Remarks on this clone: Other nucleotide sequences from this sample produce the same CDR3. The chain recombines TRBV15 with TRBJ2-5; 8 nucleotides align to TRBD2. The V gene's germline CDR1 is LNHNV and CDR2 YYDKDF (reference sequence). The CDR3 consists of 14 residues. Losses at the gene ends were 0 bases for V and 4 bases for J; bases not matched to a gene: 1. The CDR3: CATSRDRGGETQYF. CDR3 DNA: TGTGCCACCAGCAGAGATCGGGGGGGAGAGACCCAGTACTTC.